These 19 T cell receptor beta chains share one sample of origin, sequenced in a study of graft-versus-host responses after intestinal transplantation. The data were produced by immunoSEQ multiplex PCR, yet TCRdb's version contains in-frame clones alone and is incomplete. The sample comprises 17,000 or so clones, 30% to 40% of which are singletons, and over 3% rests with the top ten. Plating combined some 200,000 CFSE-labeled responder cells with some 200,000 irradiated, violet-dye-labeled stimulator cells. The source was alloreactive CD8+ T cells from a mixed lymphocyte reaction culture, collected before intestinal transplant. Subset indicated: CFSE-low proliferating T cells sorted from approximately 6-day pre-transplant mixed lymphocyte reaction (GvH or HvG direction). These receptors were obtained from a human patient who received an intestinal transplant.

As to this clone: One junction end does not reproduce the germline sequence, and a read error may be involved. The chain links TRBV5-4 to TRBJ2-3, with D tentatively TRBD2 (6 bases). The CDR3 is made up of 17 amino acids. Germline-derived CDR1 and CDR2 are SGHNT and YYREEE (reference sequence). The CDR3 is CASSQDWRSGPTDTQYF. CDR3 in DNA: TGCGCCAGCAGCCAAGATTGGAGGAGCGGGCCCACAGATACGCAGTATTTT.

The chain links TRBV27 to TRBJ2-7; D gene unclear. Between the trimmed V and J ends, which lost 6 bases and 0 bases, there was a span of 12 bases. This CDR3 has 14 amino acids. Germline V gene sequence: CDR1 MNHEY, CDR2 SMNVEV (reference sequence). CDR3 in amino acids: CASRVRRNSYEQYF. The CDR3 DNA is TGTGCCAGCAGAGTCCGTCGGAACTCCTACGAGCAGTACTTC.

This clone was observed a few times. This chain joins TRBV27 and TRBJ2-3; 13 nucleotides match TRBD2. The germline V gene has CDR1 MNHEY and CDR2 SMNVEV (reference sequence). The V and J ends lost 2 bases and 6 bases, in that order; junction bases with no gene match: 8. This CDR3 has 17 residues. CDR3 sequence reads: CASSLGVLAGGADTQYF. Here the CDR3 DNA reads TGTGCCAGCAGTTTAGGGGTACTAGCGGGAGGGGCGGATACGCAGTATTTT.

The rearrangement links TRBV27 to TRBJ1-1; 7 bases match TRBD1. The CDR3 contains 14 residues. Germline V CDR1 and CDR2: MNHEY, SMNVEV (reference sequence). The V gene end was trimmed by 2 bases and the J gene end by 5 bases; junction bases not matched to a gene: 5. The chain's CDR3 is CASSLETGSTEAFF. Written as DNA, the CDR3 is TGTGCCAGCAGTTTAGAGACAGGGTCTACTGAAGCTTTCTTT.

V and J are TRBV30 and TRBJ2-7; 7 bases are a match to TRBD2. The CDR3 contains 15 residues. The junction had 10 bases not matched to a gene; V was cut back by 3 bases and J by 2 bases. Germline V gene lookup returns CDR1 GTSNPN and CDR2 SVGIG (reference sequence). The CDR3 protein is CAWRVGLADTYEQYF. The CDR3 DNA sequence: TGTGCCTGGAGAGTGGGCCTAGCGGATACCTACGAGCAGTACTTC.

This clone was seen more than once but under ten times. The chain joins TRBV4-1 to TRBJ1-2; 8 positions match TRBD1. Germline CDR1 and CDR2: MGHRA and YSYEKL. V trimming: 3 bases; J trimming: 6 bases; junction bases outside the gene matches: 6. This CDR3 comprises 14 residues. Here the CDR3 reads CASSHWTGNNGYTF. The CDR3 DNA reads as TGCGCCAGCAGCCATTGGACAGGGAACAATGGCTACACCTTC.

This sequence joins TRBV10-2 and TRBJ2-3; D may be TRBD2 (5 bases). This CDR3 contains 15 residues. The V gene's germline CDR1 is WSHSY and CDR2 SAAADI. Trimming pared 7 bases from V and 0 bases from J, leaving 14 bases between. The CDR3 DNA sequence: TGCGCCAGCACATTTTTGGCTAGCAGCACAGATACGCAGTATTTT. Protein: CASTFLASSTDTQYF.

About this clone itself: Germline is not matched at one junction end, which may reflect a read error. Other DNA sequences of this sample code for an identical CDR3. The chain is built from TRBV4-1 and TRBJ1-1; D is uncertain. Germline V gene lookup returns CDR1 MGHRA and CDR2 YSYEKL. This CDR3 is built from 13 residues. In DNA, the CDR3 is TGTGCCAGCAGCCAGACGGTGAACACTGAAGCTTTCTTT. Encoded protein: CASSQTVNTEAFF.

This clone was recorded a few times. The chain combines TRBV27 with TRBJ2-7; maybe TRBD1 (5 bases). This CDR3 region has 13 residues. The germline CDR1 and CDR2 sequences are MNHEY and SMNVEV (reference sequence). With 6 bases removed from V and 6 bases from J, the gap between germline ends came to 15 bases. The CDR3 bases are TGTGCCAGCAGCGTCGGCCAGGGTTTCGAGCAGTACTTC. Encoded protein: CASSVGQGFEQYF.

The sample holds a few counts of this clone. The chain links TRBV6-8 to TRBJ2-7; D is undetermined. The V gene's germline CDR1 is MNHGY and CDR2 SAAAGT. The germline V and J ends were trimmed by 2 bases and 4 bases, with 12 bases remaining between them. This CDR3 has 14 residues. CDR3 sequence: CASSYQGLWYEQYF. Written as DNA, the CDR3 is TGTGCCAGCAGTTACCAAGGGCTTTGGTACGAGCAGTACTTC.

This clone was detected a few times. This chain links TRBV28 with TRBJ2-7, with D possibly matching TRBD2 (7 bases). V lost 1 base and J 6 bases, leaving 19 bases between the germline ends. This CDR3 is built from 16 residues. Looked up from germline, CDR1 is MDHEN and CDR2 is SYDVKM. This chain's CDR3 is CASSLFRGARRGEQYF. The CDR3 nucleotides read TGTGCCAGCAGTTTATTTCGGGGGGCTCGTCGAGGCGAGCAGTACTTC.

This chain connects TRBV27 to TRBJ2-7, with D perhaps assigned TRBD1 or TRBD2 (5 bases each). Deletions cut 2 bases from V and 2 bases from J, with 10 bases between. The CDR3 sequence is 14 residues long. Per germline, CDR1 MNHEY and CDR2 SMNVEV (reference sequence). The CDR3 is CASSLGGTAYEQYF. Written as DNA, the CDR3 is TGTGCCAGCAGTTTAGGGGGAACAGCCTACGAGCAGTACTTC.

This clone was observed a handful of times. The chain is built from TRBV9 and TRBJ2-1, with TRBD2 matching 8 bases. The V gene end was trimmed by 7 bases and the J gene end by 5 bases; junction bases not matched to a gene: 11. The CDR3 is 15 residues long. CDR1 SGDLS and CDR2 YYNGEE come from the germline V gene. CDR3 sequence reads: CASSKSGSPNNEQFF. The CDR3 bases are TGTGCCAGCTCAAAAAGCGGGAGCCCTAACAATGAGCAGTTCTTC.

This rearrangement joins TRBV19 to TRBJ2-6; D is uncertain. Germline V gene lookup returns CDR1 LNHDA and CDR2 SQIVND (reference sequence). The CDR3 extends over 15 amino acids. The V and J ends lost 3 bases and 4 bases respectively, with 10 bases between them. The CDR3 DNA reads TGTGCCAGTAGTATCACAACCTGGGGGGCCAACGTCCTGACTTTC. This sequence encodes CASSITTWGANVLTF.

This clone was counted only a few times. The chain couples TRBV5-1 to TRBJ2-7; 7 bases align to TRBD2. V shed 5 bases, J shed 6 bases, and the junction held 14 bases outside the gene matches. This CDR3 has 15 amino acids. Germline CDR1 reads SGHRS; CDR2 reads YFSETQ. As DNA, the CDR3 is TGCGCCAGCAGTTATTCCTTGGGAGGGGTAGGCGAGCAGTACTTC. Protein sequence: CASSYSLGGVGEQYF.

In regard to this clone: Other DNA sequences of this sample code for an identical CDR3. The chain has TRBV27 and TRBJ2-1; D is undetermined. This CDR3 spans 11 amino acids. V was cut by 3 bases and J by 3 bases, with 0 bases left in between. CDR1 MNHEY and CDR2 SMNVEV come from the germline V gene (reference sequence). The CDR3 sequence: CASSFYNEQFF. The CDR3 DNA is TGTGCCAGCAGTTTCTACAATGAGCAGTTCTTC.

The CDR3 here is CASSILGRSTDTQYF. CDR3 nucleotide sequence: TGTGCCAGTAGTATTCTGGGCAGGAGCACAGATACGCAGTATTTT. The V call is TRBV19, the J call TRBJ2-3; D uncertain. Between the trimmed V and J ends, which lost 3 bases and 0 bases, there was a span of 10 bases. CDR3 length: 15 residues. Germline V gene lookup returns CDR1 LNHDA and CDR2 SQIVND (reference sequence). Filled out from reference TRBV19 and TRBJ2-3, the complete variable domain reads DGGITQSPKYLFRKEGQNVTLSCEQNLNHDAMYWYRQDPGQGLRLIYYSQIVNDFQKGDIAEGYSVSREKKESFPLTVTSAQKNPTAFYLCASSILGRSTDTQYFGPGTRLTVL.

A few counts support this clone. The chain couples TRBV9 to TRBJ2-3, with D uncertain. This CDR3 has 16 residues. Germline CDR1 SGDLS, CDR2 YYNGEE. Trimming stripped 4 bases from V and 0 bases from J, with 15 bases between. CDR3 in amino acids: CASSPPRVGSTDTQYF. In nucleotides, the CDR3 is TGTGCCAGCAGCCCCCCCCGTGTCGGCAGCACAGATACGCAGTATTTT.

The chain uses TRBV4-3 and TRBJ2-1; tentative D call: TRBD2 (5 bases). Germline-derived CDR1 and CDR2 are LGHNA and YSLEER. This CDR3 has 13 residues. V was trimmed by 5 bases and J by 7 bases, leaving 12 bases between them. CDR3 amino acids: CASSWLAENEQFF. The CDR3 DNA is TGCGCCAGCAGCTGGCTAGCTGAGAATGAGCAGTTCTTC.